This TCR beta chain was observed in a study of cytomegalovirus exposure and HLA in healthy donors. Primers for the PCR totalled 60 Vbeta and 13 Jbeta. The method was immunoSEQ multiplex PCR; TCRdb's version includes in-frame clones alone and lacks a portion of them. Altogether about 98,000 clones are present, about 81% being singletons, with the ten largest covering over 1.1%. Germline lookup yields CDR1 SGHRS and CDR2 YFSETQ. The V and J ends lost 2 bases and 3 bases respectively, with 15 bases between them. The CDR3 is 16 amino acids. This receptor was taken from a man aged 40-49 years in good health and CMV-seronegative. Sequencing used PBMCs. The rearrangement uses TRBV5-1 and TRBJ2-1; TRBD2 might be the D (7 bases). The CDR3 DNA follows: TGCGCCAGCAGCTTAACAGGGAGGGGAAACTACAATGAGCAGTTCTTC. It yields the protein CASSLTGRGNYNEQFF.